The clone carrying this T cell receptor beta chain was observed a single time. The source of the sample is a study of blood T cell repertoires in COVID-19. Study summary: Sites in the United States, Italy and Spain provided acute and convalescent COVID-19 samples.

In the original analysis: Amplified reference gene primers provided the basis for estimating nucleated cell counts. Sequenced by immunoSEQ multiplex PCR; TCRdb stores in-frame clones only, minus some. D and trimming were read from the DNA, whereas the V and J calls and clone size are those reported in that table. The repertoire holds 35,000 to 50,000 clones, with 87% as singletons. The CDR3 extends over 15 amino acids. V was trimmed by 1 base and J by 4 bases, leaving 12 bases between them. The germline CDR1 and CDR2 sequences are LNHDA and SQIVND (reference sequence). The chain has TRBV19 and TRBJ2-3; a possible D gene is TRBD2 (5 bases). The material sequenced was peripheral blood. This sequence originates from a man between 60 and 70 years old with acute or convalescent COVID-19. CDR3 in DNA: TGTGCCAGTAGTATAGTACTAGTTAGCCCAGATACGCAGTATTTT. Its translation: CASSIVLVSPDTQYF.